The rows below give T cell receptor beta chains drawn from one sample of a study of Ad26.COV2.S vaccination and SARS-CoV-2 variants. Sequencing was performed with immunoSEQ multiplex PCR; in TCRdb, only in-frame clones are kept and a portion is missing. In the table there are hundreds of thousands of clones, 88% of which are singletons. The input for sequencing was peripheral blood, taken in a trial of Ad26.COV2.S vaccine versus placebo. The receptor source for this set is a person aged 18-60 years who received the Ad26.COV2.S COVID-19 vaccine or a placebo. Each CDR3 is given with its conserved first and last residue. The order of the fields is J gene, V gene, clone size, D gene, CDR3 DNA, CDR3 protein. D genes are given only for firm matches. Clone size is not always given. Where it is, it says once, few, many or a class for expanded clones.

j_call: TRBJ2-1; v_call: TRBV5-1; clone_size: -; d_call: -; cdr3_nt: TGCGCCAGCGGCGCAGGGAAAATTTACAATGAGCAGTTCTTC; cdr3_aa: CASGAGKIYNEQFF
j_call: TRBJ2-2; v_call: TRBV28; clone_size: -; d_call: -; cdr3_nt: TGTGCCAGCAGTTTTCAAGGGCGAGACACCGGGGAGCTGTTTTTT; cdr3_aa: CASSFQGRDTGELFF
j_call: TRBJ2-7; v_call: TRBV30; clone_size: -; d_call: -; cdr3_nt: TGTGCCTGGGACGGGGGAAGCTCCTACGAGCAGTACTTC; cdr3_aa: CAWDGGSSYEQYF
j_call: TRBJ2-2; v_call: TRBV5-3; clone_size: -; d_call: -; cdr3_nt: TGTGCCAGAAGCGAGACAATTGATGGCACCGGGGAGCTGTTTTTT; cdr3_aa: CARSETIDGTGELFF
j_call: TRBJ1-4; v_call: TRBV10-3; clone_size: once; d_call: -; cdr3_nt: TGTGCCATCAGTGACGGATCCACTGAAAAACTGTTTTTT; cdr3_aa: CAISDGSTEKLFF
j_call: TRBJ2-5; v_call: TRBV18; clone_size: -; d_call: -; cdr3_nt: TGTGCCAGCTCAGGGAACCCGGGACCACAAGAGACCCAGTACTTC; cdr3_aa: CASSGNPGPQETQYF
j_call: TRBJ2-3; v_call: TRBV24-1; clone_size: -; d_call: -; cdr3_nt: TGTGCCACCAGTGATTACCGGACGGCAGATACGCAGTATTTT; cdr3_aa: CATSDYRTADTQYF
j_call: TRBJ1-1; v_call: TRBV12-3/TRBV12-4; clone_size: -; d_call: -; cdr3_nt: TGTGCCAGCAGTTTAGGGGTGGAGACCGAAGCTTTCTTT; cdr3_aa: CASSLGVETEAFF
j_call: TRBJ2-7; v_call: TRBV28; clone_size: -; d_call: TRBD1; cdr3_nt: TGTGCCAGCACTTATTCCGGGACAGGGCTCCCCTACGAGCAGTACTTC; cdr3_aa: CASTYSGTGLPYEQYF
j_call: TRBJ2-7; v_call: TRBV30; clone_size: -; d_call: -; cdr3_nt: TGTGCCTGGAGTGGAAGGGACGGTCTCTACGAGCAGTACTTC; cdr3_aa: CAWSGRDGLYEQYF
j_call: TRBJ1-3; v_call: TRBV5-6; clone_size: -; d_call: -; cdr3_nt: TGTGCCAGCAGCTTAGGTATCTCTGGAAACACCATATATTTT; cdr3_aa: CASSLGISGNTIYF
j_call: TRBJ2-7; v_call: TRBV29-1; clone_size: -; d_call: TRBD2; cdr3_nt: TGCAGCGTTGAAGTCAGGGAGGGTCGGCAGTACTTC; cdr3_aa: CSVEVREGRQYF
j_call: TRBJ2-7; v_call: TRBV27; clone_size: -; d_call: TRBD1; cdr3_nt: TGTGCCAGCAGGATGCGACCGGGACAGGGGGCGCGATCCTACGAGCAGTACTTC; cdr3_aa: CASRMRPGQGARSYEQYF
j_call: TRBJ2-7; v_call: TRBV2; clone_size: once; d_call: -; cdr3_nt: TGTGCCAGCAGTTACAGGCGTGGGAGAGGATATTTTCCCTACGAGCAGTACTTC; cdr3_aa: CASSYRRGRGYFPYEQYF
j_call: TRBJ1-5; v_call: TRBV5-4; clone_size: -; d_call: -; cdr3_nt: TGTGCCAGCAGCTTGACCCTCGCGGGAATCGGCAATCAGCCCCAGCATTTT; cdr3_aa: CASSLTLAGIGNQPQHF
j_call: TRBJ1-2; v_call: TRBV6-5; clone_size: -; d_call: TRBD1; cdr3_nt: TGTGCCAGCCGAAAAGAAGGGACAGGTCCCTATGGCTACACCTTC; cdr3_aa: CASRKEGTGPYGYTF
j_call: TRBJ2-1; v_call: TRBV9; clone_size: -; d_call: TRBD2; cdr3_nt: TGTGCCAGCAGCGTAGCTGACCCCGGGGGACTAGCCCAAGTCTACAATGAGCAGTTCTTC; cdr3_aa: CASSVADPGGLAQVYNEQFF
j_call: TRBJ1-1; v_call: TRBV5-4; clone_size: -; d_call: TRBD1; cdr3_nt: TGTGCCAGCAGCACCACAGGGGGCGGGACTGAAGCTTTCTTT; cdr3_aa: CASSTTGGGTEAFF
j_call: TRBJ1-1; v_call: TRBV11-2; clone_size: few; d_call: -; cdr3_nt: TGTGCCAGCAGCTTAGATGAACGTAGGTCAGGAGAAGCTTTCTTT; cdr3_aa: CASSLDERRSGEAFF
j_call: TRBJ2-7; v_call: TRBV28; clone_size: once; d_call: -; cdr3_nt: TGTGCCAGCAGTTTTCTTGCGTCAGGGGATTCCTACGAGCAGTACTTC; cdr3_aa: CASSFLASGDSYEQYF
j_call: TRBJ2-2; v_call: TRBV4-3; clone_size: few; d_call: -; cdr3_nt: TGCGCCAGCAGCCAAGATCCATTGACCGGGGAGCTGTTTTTT; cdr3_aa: CASSQDPLTGELFF
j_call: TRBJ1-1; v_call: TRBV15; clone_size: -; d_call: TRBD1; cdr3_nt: TGTGCCACCAAAAAACAGGGGGCCCTAATGAACACTGAAGCTTTCTTT; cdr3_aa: CATKKQGALMNTEAFF
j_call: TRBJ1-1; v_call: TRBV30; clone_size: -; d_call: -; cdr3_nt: TGTGCCTGGACCATGGGACTCTTGAACACTGAAGCTTTCTTT; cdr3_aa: CAWTMGLLNTEAFF
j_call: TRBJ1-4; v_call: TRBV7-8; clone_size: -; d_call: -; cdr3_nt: TGTGCCAGCAGCCAGTCGGGGGGCGGAACTAAGCCTAATGAAAAACTGTTTTTT; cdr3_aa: CASSQSGGGTKPNEKLFF
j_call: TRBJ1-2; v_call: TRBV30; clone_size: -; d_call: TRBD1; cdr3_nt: TGTGCCTGCTCCGGGACAGGGGAAAGAGGCTACACCTTC; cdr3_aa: CACSGTGERGYTF
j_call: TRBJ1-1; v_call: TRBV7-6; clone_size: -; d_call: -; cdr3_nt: TGTGCCAGCAGCGCTGACCCGGGCAGGGAAGCTTTCTTT; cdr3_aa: CASSADPGREAFF
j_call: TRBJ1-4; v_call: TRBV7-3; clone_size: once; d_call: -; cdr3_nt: TGTGCCAGCAGCGCGGGTCCGGATGAAAAACTGTTTTTT; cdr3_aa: CASSAGPDEKLFF
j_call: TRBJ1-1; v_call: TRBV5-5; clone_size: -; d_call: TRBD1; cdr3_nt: TGTGCCAGCAGCTTACAGGGGGTTATGAACACTGAAGCTTTCTTT; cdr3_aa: CASSLQGVMNTEAFF